This TCR beta chain is drawn from a study of blood T cell repertoires in COVID-19. As for the study in general: The samples span acute and convalescent COVID-19 from the United States, Italy and Spain.

Per the germline V gene, CDR1 is SGHDT and CDR2 is YYEEEE. V lost 4 bases and J lost 0, with 5 bases in between. The CDR3 runs to 14 residues. Original handling: Reference gene primer amplification gave nucleated cell count estimates. TCRdb's table, derived via immunoSEQ multiplex PCR, lists solely in-frame clones and lacks some. The DNA gave D and trimming, while V, J and clone size come from that table. The sample records 140,000 to 150,000 clones, 84% being singletons. The rearrangement links TRBV5-6 to TRBJ2-6, with TRBD2 as a possible D gene (5 bases). The receptor was isolated from a man in his thirties or forties with COVID-19, enrolled during active disease. The sequenced material came from peripheral blood. CDR3 amino acids: CASSRDSGANVLTF. The CDR3 DNA sequence: TGTGCCAGCAGCCGGGACTCTGGGGCCAACGTCCTGACTTTC.